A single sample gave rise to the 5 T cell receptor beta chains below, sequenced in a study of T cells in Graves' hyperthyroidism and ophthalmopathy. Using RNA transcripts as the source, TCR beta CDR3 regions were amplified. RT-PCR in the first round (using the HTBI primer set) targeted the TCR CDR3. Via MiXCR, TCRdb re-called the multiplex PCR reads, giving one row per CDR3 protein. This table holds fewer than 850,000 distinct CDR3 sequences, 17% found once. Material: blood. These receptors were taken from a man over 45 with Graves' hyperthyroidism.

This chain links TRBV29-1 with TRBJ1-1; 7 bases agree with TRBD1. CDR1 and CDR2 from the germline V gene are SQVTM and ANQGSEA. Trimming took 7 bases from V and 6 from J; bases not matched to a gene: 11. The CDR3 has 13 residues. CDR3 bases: TGCAGCGGCTTCCTGAACAGGGGCGCTGAAGCTTTCTTT. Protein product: CSGFLNRGAEAFF.

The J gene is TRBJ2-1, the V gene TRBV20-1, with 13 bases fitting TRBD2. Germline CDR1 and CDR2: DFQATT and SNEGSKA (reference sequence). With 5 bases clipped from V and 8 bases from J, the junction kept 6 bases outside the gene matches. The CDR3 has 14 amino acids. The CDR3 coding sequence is TGCAGTGCTTTGACTAGCGGGAGGATCGATGAGCAGTTCTTC. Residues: CSALTSGRIDEQFF.

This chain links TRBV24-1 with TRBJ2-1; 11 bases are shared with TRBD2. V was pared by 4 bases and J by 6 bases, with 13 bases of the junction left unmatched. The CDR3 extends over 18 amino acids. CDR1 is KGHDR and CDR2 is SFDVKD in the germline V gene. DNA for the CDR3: TGTGCCACCAGTGACCAGCAAAACCCGGGACTAGCGGCCAATGAGCAGTTCTTC. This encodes CATSDQQNPGLAANEQFF.

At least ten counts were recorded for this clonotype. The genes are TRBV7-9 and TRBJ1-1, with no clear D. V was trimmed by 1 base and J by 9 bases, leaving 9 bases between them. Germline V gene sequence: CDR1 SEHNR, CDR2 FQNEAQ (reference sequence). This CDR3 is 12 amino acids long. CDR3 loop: CASSLVADKAFF. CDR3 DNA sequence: TGTGCCAGCAGCTTAGTTGCGGATAAAGCTTTCTTT.

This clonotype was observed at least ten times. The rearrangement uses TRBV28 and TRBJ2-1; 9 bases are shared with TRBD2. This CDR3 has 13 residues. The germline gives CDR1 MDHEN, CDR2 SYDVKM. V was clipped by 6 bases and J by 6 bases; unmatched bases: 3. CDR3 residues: CASSRTSANEQFF. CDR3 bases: TGTGCCAGCAGCAGGACTAGCGCCAATGAGCAGTTCTTC.